The following is a TCR beta chain sequence with its context. The target antigen is unknown. With a much larger clone just one base away, this may be a read error. The data belong to a study of response to subunit inactivated influenza vaccine. Findings of the study overall: A suggestion made by the authors is that each seasonal influenza vaccination recruits few new T cells.

Each CDR3 protein gets one entry after TCRdb re-called the RT-PCR reads with MiXCR. The data contain over 650,000 distinct CDR3 sequences, around 18% of them singletons. CDR1 is MNHNS, CDR2 SASEGT, per germline. The CDR3 runs to 14 residues. V lost 6 bases and J lost 3, with 15 bases in between. The source of this sequence is a man aged 45-65 years who received an inactivated influenza vaccine. V usage is TRBV6-1 and J usage is TRBJ2-7; D is perhaps TRBD1 or TRBD2 (5 bases each). The specimen comprised PBMCs from blood, sampled 5 days after vaccination. DNA of the CDR3: TGTGCCAGCAGGGGGGTCGTAGGGAACTACGAGCAGTACTTC. It yields the protein CASRGVVGNYEQYF.